The 11 T cell receptor beta chains below were found in one sample sequenced in a study. TCRdb passed the RT-PCR reads through MiXCR, listing each CDR3 protein once. The table lists about 680,000 distinct CDR3 sequences, 14% of them singletons, with 3.6% in the top ten. The sequenced sample consisted of memory CD4+ T cells from blood. The source of these receptors is a female donor in good health, serving as a healthy control.

This clonotype was found many times. This chain uses TRBV4-1 with TRBJ2-1; D is perhaps TRBD1 (6 bases). The V gene lost 3 bases and the J gene lost 11 bases, with 11 bases spanning the gap. This CDR3 spans 12 amino acids. Per the germline V gene, CDR1 is MGHRA and CDR2 is YSYEKL. Written as DNA, the CDR3 is TGCGCCAGCAGCCAGGATGGACAGAAGCAGTTCTTC. This gives the protein CASSQDGQKQFF.

This clonotype was seen repeatedly, ten times or more. The CDR3 loop is CASSLVRGAETQYF. As DNA, the CDR3 is TGTGCCAGCAGCTTAGTAAGGGGGGCAGAGACCCAGTACTTC. This chain connects TRBV7-6 to TRBJ2-5; the D call may be TRBD1 or TRBD2 (6 bases each). Trimming cost V 1 base and J 4 bases, with 10 bases left between them. Germline lookup yields CDR1 SGHVS and CDR2 FNYEAQ. The CDR3 totals 14 residues.

The sample holds a few counts of this clonotype. This chain links TRBV18 with TRBJ2-1; D possibly corresponds to TRBD1 (5 bases). The CDR3 runs to 14 residues. Germline V gives CDR1 KGHSH, CDR2 LQKENI. The V gene lost 3 bases and the J gene lost 3 bases, with 9 bases spanning the gap. The DNA of the CDR3 is TGTGCCAGCTCACCGAGACAGATCTACAATGAGCAGTTCTTC. The encoded protein is CASSPRQIYNEQFF.

This clonotype was recorded at least ten times. The chain couples TRBV20-1 to TRBJ2-3; D call uncertain. V was trimmed by 0 bases and J by 4 bases, leaving 5 bases between them. The CDR3 contains 12 residues. Germline V gene sequence: CDR1 DFQATT, CDR2 SNEGSKA (reference sequence). The CDR3 nucleotides are TGCAGTGCTAGAGACCCGCCAGATACGCAGTATTTT. This sequence encodes CSARDPPDTQYF.

There are a few counts of this clonotype. The chain uses TRBV6-2 or TRBV6-3 and TRBJ1-1, with unresolved D. Trimming shortened V by 10 bases and J by 0 bases, and 12 bases separated the two germline ends. CDR1 MNHEY and CDR2 SVGEGT come from the germline V gene. The CDR3 has 13 amino acids. CDR3 coding DNA: TGTGCCACTCAACAATGGGTGAACACTGAAGCTTTCTTT. This codes for CATQQWVNTEAFF.

The sample holds many counts of this clonotype. This chain joins TRBV10-3 and TRBJ2-1, with 9 bases identical to TRBD1. Trimming cost V 4 bases and J 3 bases; bases outside gene matches: 1. Germline V lookup: CDR1 ENHRY, CDR2 SYGVKD. This CDR3 spans 14 amino acids. The CDR3 nucleotides read TGTGCCATCAGTGGGACAGGGGACTACAATGAGCAGTTCTTC. Protein product: CAISGTGDYNEQFF.

This clonotype has a count of ten or more. V is TRBV29-1 and J is TRBJ2-3, with D unresolved. V was shortened by 2 bases and J by 2 bases, with 5 bases between the two germline ends. Germline V gene lookup returns CDR1 SQVTM and CDR2 ANQGSEA. This CDR3 has 12 amino acids. The CDR3, as DNA: TGCAGCGTTGAATCTGCCACAGATACGCAGTATTTT. Residues: CSVESATDTQYF.

Here the CDR3 DNA reads TGTGCCAGCGCCCCGAGGGTGCTGCGGGATGGGGAGACCCAGTACTTC. Amino acids: CASAPRVLRDGETQYF. The V gene is TRBV27, the J gene TRBJ2-5, with a weak D call TRBD2 (6 bases). CDR3 length equals 16 residues. Trimming left V 8 bases short and J 5 bases short, with 24 bases between. CDR1 is MNHEY and CDR2 is SMNVEV in the germline V gene (reference sequence).

CDR3: CASSKISGANVLTF. CDR3 coding DNA: TGTGCCAGCAGCAAAATCTCTGGGGCCAACGTCCTGACTTTC. This chain joins TRBV7-9 and TRBJ2-6, with D hard to call. The CDR3 totals 14 residues. CDR1 is SEHNR, CDR2 FQNEAQ, per germline (reference sequence). The ends were cut back, 5 bases at V and 0 bases at J, with 5 bases in the middle. Together with reference TRBV7-9 and TRBJ2-6, the CDR3 gives the full variable domain: DTGVSQNPRHKITKRGQNVTFRCDPISEHNRLYWYRQTLGQGPEFLTYFQNEAQLEKSRLLSDRFSAERPKGSFSTLEIQRTEQGDSAMYLCASSKISGANVLTFGAGSRLTVL.

This clonotype was seen a handful of times. This chain uses TRBV7-2 with TRBJ2-3; weak D call: TRBD2 (6 bases). The CDR3 covers 14 residues. Between the trimmed V and J ends, which lost 0 bases and 2 bases, there was a span of 6 bases. Germline assignment: CDR1 SGHTA and CDR2 FQGNSA. The CDR3: CASSLAGLTDTQYF. The CDR3 DNA sequence: TGTGCCAGCAGCTTAGCGGGACTCACAGATACGCAGTATTTT. The variable domain in full, with the rest retrieved from reference TRBV7-2 and TRBJ2-3, is GAGVSQSPSNKVTEKGKDVELRCDPISGHTALYWYRQSLGQGLEFLIYFQGNSAPDKSGLPSDRFSAERTGGSVSTLTIQRTQQEDSAVYLCASSLAGLTDTQYFGPGTRLTVL.

The chain carries TRBV6-5 and TRBJ1-6, with TRBD1 identical over 9 bases. J lost 8 bases, V lost 2 bases, and 4 bases had no gene match. The CDR3 loop spans 15 amino acids. From germline, CDR1 is MNHEY and CDR2 SVGAGI. The CDR3 region is CASSYGDRDHSPLHF. The CDR3 nucleotides are TGTGCCAGCAGTTACGGGGACAGGGACCATTCACCCCTCCACTTT.